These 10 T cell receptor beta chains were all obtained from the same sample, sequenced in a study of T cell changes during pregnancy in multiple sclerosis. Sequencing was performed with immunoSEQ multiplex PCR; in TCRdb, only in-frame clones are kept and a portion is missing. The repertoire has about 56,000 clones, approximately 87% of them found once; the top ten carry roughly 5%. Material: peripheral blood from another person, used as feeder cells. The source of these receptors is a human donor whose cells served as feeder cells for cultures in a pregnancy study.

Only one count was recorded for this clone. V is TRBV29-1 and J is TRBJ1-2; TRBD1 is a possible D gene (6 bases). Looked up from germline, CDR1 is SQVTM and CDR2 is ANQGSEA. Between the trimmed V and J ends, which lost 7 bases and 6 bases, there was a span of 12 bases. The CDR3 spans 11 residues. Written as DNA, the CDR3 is TGCAGCGCGGAGGGGGGAAATGGCTACACCTTC. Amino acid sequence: CSAEGGNGYTF.

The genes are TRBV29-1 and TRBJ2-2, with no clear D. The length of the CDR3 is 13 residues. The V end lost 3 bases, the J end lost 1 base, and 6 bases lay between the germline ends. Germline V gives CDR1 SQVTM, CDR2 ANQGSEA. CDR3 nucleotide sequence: TGCAGCGTTGATTCAGAGAACACCGGGGAGCTGTTTTTT. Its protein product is CSVDSENTGELFF.

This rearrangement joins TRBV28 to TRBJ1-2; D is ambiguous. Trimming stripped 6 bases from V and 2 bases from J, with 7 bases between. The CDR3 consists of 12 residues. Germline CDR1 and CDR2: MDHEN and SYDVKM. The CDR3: CASRTLNYGYTF. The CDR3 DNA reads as TGTGCCAGCAGGACTTTAAACTATGGCTACACCTTC.

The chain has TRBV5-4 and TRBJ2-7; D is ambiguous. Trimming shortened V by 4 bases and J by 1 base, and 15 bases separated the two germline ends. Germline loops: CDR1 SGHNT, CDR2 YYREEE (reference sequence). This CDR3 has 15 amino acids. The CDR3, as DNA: TGTGCCAGCAGCACCCCGTCGGGCCAGTCCTACGAGCAGTACTTC. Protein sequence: CASSTPSGQSYEQYF.

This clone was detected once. CDR3 amino acids: CASSSSGEQFF. CDR3 bases: TGTGCCAGCAGCTCCAGTGGGGAGCAGTTCTTC. The chain employs TRBV11-2 and TRBJ2-1; D not resolved. CDR1 is SGHAT and CDR2 is FQNNGV in the germline V gene. V was shortened by 4 bases and J by 10 bases, with 8 bases between the two germline ends. The CDR3 has 11 amino acids.

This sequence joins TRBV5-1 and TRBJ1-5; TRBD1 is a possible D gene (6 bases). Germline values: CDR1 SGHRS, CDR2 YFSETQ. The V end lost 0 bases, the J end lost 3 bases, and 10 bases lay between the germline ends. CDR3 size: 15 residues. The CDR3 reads CASSLEGGHNQPQHF. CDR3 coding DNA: TGCGCCAGCAGCTTGGAGGGGGGCCACAATCAGCCCCAGCATTTT.

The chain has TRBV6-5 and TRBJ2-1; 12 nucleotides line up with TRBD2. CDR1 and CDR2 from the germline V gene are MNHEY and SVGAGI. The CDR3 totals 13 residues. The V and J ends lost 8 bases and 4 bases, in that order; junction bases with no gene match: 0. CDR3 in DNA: TGTGCCAGCGGGACTAGCGGGTACAATGAGCAGTTCTTC. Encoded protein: CASGTSGYNEQFF.

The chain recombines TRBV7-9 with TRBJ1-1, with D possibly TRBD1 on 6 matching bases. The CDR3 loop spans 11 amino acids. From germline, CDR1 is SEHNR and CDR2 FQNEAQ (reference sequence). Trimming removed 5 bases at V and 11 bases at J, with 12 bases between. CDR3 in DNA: TGTGCCAGCAGCGGGGGCCTGGATGCTTTCTTT. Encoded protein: CASSGGLDAFF.

CDR3 amino acids: CASSPLFPQETQYF. The DNA for the CDR3 is TGTGCCAGCTCACCACTTTTCCCACAAGAGACCCAGTACTTC. This rearrangement joins TRBV18 to TRBJ2-5; D unresolved. The germline CDR1 and CDR2 sequences are KGHSH and LQKENI. The CDR3 length is 14 residues. Trimming removed 1 base from V and 2 bases from J, with 8 bases in between.

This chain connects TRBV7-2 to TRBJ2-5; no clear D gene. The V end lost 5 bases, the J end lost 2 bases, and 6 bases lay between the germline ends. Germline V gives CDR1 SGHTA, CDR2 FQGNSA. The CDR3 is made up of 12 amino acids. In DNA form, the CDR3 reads TGTGCCAGCAGCGGACCACAAGAGACCCAGTACTTC. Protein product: CASSGPQETQYF.